The clone carrying this TCR beta chain has at least ten counts. The germline V and J ends were trimmed by 3 bases and 1 base, with 18 bases remaining between them. There are 17 residues in the CDR3. The germline gives CDR1 ENHRY, CDR2 SYGVKD. The CDR3 regions of TCR beta were amplified from RNA transcripts. During a first-round RT-PCR of the TCR CDR3, the HTBI primer set was used. In TCRdb, the multiplex PCR reads were re-called with MiXCR into one record per CDR3 protein. Of hundreds of thousands of distinct CDR3 sequences listed, around 42% were seen once; the top ten hold 8% to 8.5%. The data originate from a study of T cells in Graves' hyperthyroidism and ophthalmopathy.

The TCR was taken from a woman aged 18-29 years with Graves' hyperthyroidism. Sequenced input: peripheral blood or thyroid tissue (not recorded which). This chain connects TRBV10-3 to TRBJ1-1; weak D call: TRBD1 (6 bases). CDR3 in amino acids: CAISDPVPGQGNTEAFF. The DNA of the CDR3 is TGTGCCATCAGTGACCCTGTCCCGGGACAAGGGAACACTGAAGCTTTCTTT.